This TCR beta chain was profiled in a study of blood T cell repertoires in COVID-19 (dated by TCRdb to between 2020 and 2021). Context from the whole study: The collaborator samples originated in the United States, Italy and Spain and spanned the acute and convalescent phases of COVID-19. Deeply sampled blood TCRbeta repertoires from subjects exposed to, actively infected with, or recovered from COVID-19 were included in the dataset. The prospective study material was composed of cDNA or gDNA derived from T cells, B-cell-depleted T cells, or PBMCs. Where HLA class I and class II types were available, the types were taken from metadata supplied by the sample provider, not from assay-based typing. A de-identified subject ID, COVID-19 status, age in years and sex were almost always included in the sample metadata. The repertoires were released in a freely available public database meant as a resource for research on the immune response to SARS-CoV-2. Samples came from the ongoing ImmuneRACE study (first 160 participants) plus 1,254 subjects from 6 global collaborators. Broad study findings and their caveats: The quantity of clinical and demographic metadata differed by source and by participant and was supplied without curation.

This clone was picked up many times. No cognate antigen has been identified for it. One base away there is no much larger clone; base qualities are not given. The junction carries 14 bases between V and J, which are trimmed by 1 base and 10 bases respectively. The germline V gene gives CDR1 as SGHVS and CDR2 as FQNEAQ. The CDR3 runs 15 residues from the cysteine to the phenylalanine. Only the CDR3 region is kept as DNA, spanning 45 bases read in frame from base 1. TCRbeta CDR3 regions were amplified from genomic DNA by means of the immunoSEQ Assay, a bias-controlled multiplex PCR. The original methods were these. Nucleated cell counts per sample were estimated from amplification of reference gene primers within the assay. Sequence reads were collapsed and filtered to measure the absolute abundance of every unique TCRbeta CDR3 rearrangement. For each sample, productive Simpson clonality was calculated as the square root of Simpson's diversity index over productive rearrangements. This immuneACCESS table, as held by TCRdb, lists in-frame sequences with V and J called but not all clones. Of the missing ones, under half trace to an unresolved V gene in checked studies; the others have no known cause. V, J and clone size are taken as reported in that table, and D and trimming were inferred from the DNA itself. This sample holds about 250,000 clones; 82% were observed only once. The ten largest clones take up under 5.5% of the sample.

Collaborating institutions collected whole blood in K2EDTA tubes following their own protocols. For TCRbeta analysis, collaborators shipped samples in one of three forms: frozen whole blood, isolated PBMCs, or DNA extracted from either of those sample types. The sample comprised peripheral blood. The chain is assembled from TRBV7-8 and TRBJ1-6; a weak D assignment points to TRBD1 (5 bases agree). This TCR was recovered from an elderly woman with active or convalescent COVID-19. The base sequence is TGTGCCAGCAGCTTAGTTTGGCAGGGCTCCTCACCCCTCCACTTT. Translated, this is CASSLVWQGSSPLHF.